These T cell receptor beta chains were read from a single sample in a study of cytomegalovirus exposure and HLA in healthy donors. Libraries were prepared by immunoSEQ multiplex PCR; TCRdb keeps only in-frame clonotypes and omits some of them. The sample has over 110,000 clones, roughly 86% seen once. Source material: PBMCs. The receptors originated from a man aged 18 to 30 in good health and CMV-seropositive. Both conserved end residues are part of each CDR3. D genes are given only for firm matches. Clone sizes are given selectively: once, few, many, or a class where the clone is expanded.

d_gene	v_gene	abundance	j_gene	CDR3nt	CDR3aa
-	TRBV18	-	TRBJ1-6	TGTGCCAGCTCACGGCAAGAAAGCCTCCACTTT	CASSRQESLHF
-	TRBV30	-	TRBJ1-5	TGTGCCTGGAGCCGAGTCCTTAGCAATCAGCCCCAGCATTTT	CAWSRVLSNQPQHF
-	TRBV9	-	TRBJ1-6	TGTGCCAGCAGCGCGGGGGGTGGAGTAATGAATTCACCCCTCCACTTT	CASSAGGGVMNSPLHF
TRBD1	TRBV7-9	once	TRBJ2-3	TGTGCCAGCAGCTTAAGGGACAGATACACAGATACGCAGTATTTT	CASSLRDRYTDTQYF
-	TRBV29-1	-	TRBJ2-7	TGCAGCGTTTCCGCGGCCTACGAGCAGTACTTC	CSVSAAYEQYF
TRBD1	TRBV9	-	TRBJ2-7	TGTGCCAGCAGCGCCTCCGGGACAGGGAGGTACGAGCAGTACTTC	CASSASGTGRYEQYF
TRBD1	TRBV7-6	-	TRBJ1-5	TGTGCCAGCAGCCCTATGGCCGGACAGGGGGTGTACGACCAGCCCCAGCATTTT	CASSPMAGQGVYDQPQHF
-	TRBV7-3	-	TRBJ1-4	TGTGCCAGCAGAGGGGTGGATGAAAAACTGTTTTTT	CASRGVDEKLFF
-	TRBV6-5	-	TRBJ1-5	TGTGCCAGCAGGGGGCCAGGTGGCAATCAGCCCCAGCATTTT	CASRGPGGNQPQHF
-	TRBV11-2	-	TRBJ2-2	TGTGCCAGCAGCCCCAGGACAAGTTTCACCGGGGAGCTGTTTTTT	CASSPRTSFTGELFF
-	TRBV6-1	-	TRBJ1-6	TGTGCCAGCAGAGGAGGACCCCTCCACTTT	CASRGGPLHF
-	TRBV5-1	-	TRBJ1-5	TGCGCCAGCAGCTTGGGTCAGAATCAGCCCCAGCATTTT	CASSLGQNQPQHF
-	TRBV5-1	-	TRBJ2-7	TGCGCCAGCAGCTTGGGACAGGCCCACTCCTACGAGCAGTACTTC	CASSLGQAHSYEQYF
-	TRBV6-1	few	TRBJ2-7	TGTGCCAGCAGTGAAGCGGCTAGCGGGACAGGCTACGAGCAGTACTTC	CASSEAASGTGYEQYF
-	TRBV10-2	-	TRBJ2-7	TGCGCCAGCAGAGGCCGGTGGAGGGAGAACGAGCAGTACTTC	CASRGRWRENEQYF
-	TRBV5-4	-	TRBJ2-6	TGTGCCAGCAGCTTGGGATGGGGACTCATCTCTGGGGCCAACGTCCTGACTTTC	CASSLGWGLISGANVLTF
TRBD1	TRBV2	-	TRBJ1-2	TGTGCCAGCAGAGGAACTTATGCGACAGGGCGAGATGGCTACACCTTC	CASRGTYATGRDGYTF
TRBD1	TRBV9	-	TRBJ1-1	TGTGCCAGTGGACAGGGGAACACTGAAGCTTTCTTT	CASGQGNTEAFF
TRBD1	TRBV5-6	-	TRBJ1-1	TGTGCCAGCGACTCGGAACAGGGGAGCACTGAAGCTTTCTTT	CASDSEQGSTEAFF
TRBD2	TRBV5-4	-	TRBJ2-1	TGTGCCAGCAGCTTGGGACTAGCAGACAATGAGCAGTTCTTC	CASSLGLADNEQFF
TRBD1	TRBV10-3	-	TRBJ1-2	TGTGCCATCAGAAGGGACAGCTATGGCTACACCTTC	CAIRRDSYGYTF
-	TRBV28	once	TRBJ2-7	TGTGCCAGCAGAGTTTCGGAAGTGTACGAGCGGTACTTC	CASRVSEVYERYF
TRBD1	TRBV18	-	TRBJ1-6	TGTGCCAGCTCAGAAAAACCGGGACAGACGAGGCTGTCCCTCCACTTT	CASSEKPGQTRLSLHF
-	TRBV2	-	TRBJ1-1	TGTGCCAGCCAACGGGGGAGCACTGAAGCTTTCTTT	CASQRGSTEAFF
-	TRBV6-1	-	TRBJ2-5	TGTGCCAGCAGGGGGCGCGAGACCCAGTACTTC	CASRGRETQYF
-	TRBV15	-	TRBJ2-1	TGTGCCACCAGCAGAGATGGGGCGGTGGGAGGAGGCTACAATGAGCAGTTCTTC	CATSRDGAVGGGYNEQFF
TRBD1	TRBV29-1	-	TRBJ1-2	TGCAGCGCCTGGACAGGGGGCGCTGAGTATGGCTACACCTTC	CSAWTGGAEYGYTF
-	TRBV11-2	-	TRBJ2-2	TGTGCCAGCAGCCGTTGGGGGGTCATGCGGACCGGGGAGCTGTTTTTT	CASSRWGVMRTGELFF
TRBD1	TRBV7-3	-	TRBJ2-2	TGTGCCAGCAGCCCGACAGGGACGAACACCGGGGAGCTGTTTTTT	CASSPTGTNTGELFF
-	TRBV29-1	-	TRBJ2-1	TGCAGCGTTGTGCTGCGGAACAATGAGCAGTTCTTC	CSVVLRNNEQFF
-	TRBV5-1	-	TRBJ2-7	TGCGCCAGCAGTTCGGCGGGGCACTACGAGCAGTACTTC	CASSSAGHYEQYF
TRBD1	TRBV5-1	-	TRBJ1-1	TGCGCCAGCAGCTCGACAGGGGGGGTTACTGAAGCTTTCTTT	CASSSTGGVTEAFF
-	TRBV5-1	-	TRBJ1-6	TGCGCCAGCAGCTTACGGGGGACCCAAAATTCACCCCTCCACTTT	CASSLRGTQNSPLHF
TRBD1	TRBV7-9	-	TRBJ2-5	TGTGCCAGCAGCTTCGGCCCCCGACAGGGACAAGAGACCCAGTACTTC	CASSFGPRQGQETQYF
-	TRBV14	-	TRBJ2-1	TGTGCCAGCCAACAGGGCGTCTCCTACAATGAGCAGTTCTTC	CASQQGVSYNEQFF
-	TRBV6-1	-	TRBJ2-5	TGTGCCAGCAGTGAAGCGCTCACTGCAGGTCAAGAGACCCAGTACTTC	CASSEALTAGQETQYF